These T cell receptor beta chains were read from a single sample in a study of blood T cell repertoires in COVID-19. TCRdb's copy holds only in-frame clones and misses some; the assay was immunoSEQ multiplex PCR. The table lists a few hundred thousand clones, 85% to 90% of them singletons. Sequencing used peripheral blood. These receptors all come from an older woman with active or convalescent COVID-19. Each CDR3 is given with its conserved first and last residue. The order of the fields is J gene, clone size, V gene, D gene, CDR3 protein, CDR3 DNA. The D gene is left open where the match is weak. Part of the rows lack a size; the others show once, few, many or a class for expanded clones.

j_gene: TRBJ1-2
abundance: -
v_gene: TRBV19
d_gene: -
CDR3aa: CASSIRGFYGYTF
CDR3nt: TGTGCCAGTAGTATTAGGGGTTTCTATGGCTACACCTTC

j_gene: TRBJ2-2
abundance: -
v_gene: TRBV3-1/TRBV3-2
d_gene: TRBD1
CDR3aa: CASSQTGISTGELFF
CDR3nt: TGTGCCAGCAGCCAGACAGGGATCAGCACCGGGGAGCTGTTTTTT

j_gene: TRBJ1-2
abundance: -
v_gene: TRBV2
d_gene: -
CDR3aa: CASSKLTEAQTF
CDR3nt: TGTGCCAGCAGCAAATTGACGGAGGCTCAGACCTTC

j_gene: TRBJ2-1
abundance: -
v_gene: TRBV3-1/TRBV3-2
d_gene: TRBD1
CDR3aa: CASSQEGTGNNEQFF
CDR3nt: TGTGCCAGCAGCCAAGAGGGGACAGGGAACAATGAGCAGTTCTTC

j_gene: TRBJ2-1
abundance: -
v_gene: TRBV4-2
d_gene: -
CDR3aa: CASSQEKDLGHNEQFF
CDR3nt: TGTGCCAGCAGCCAAGAAAAGGACCTGGGGCACAATGAGCAGTTCTTC

j_gene: TRBJ1-2
abundance: few
v_gene: TRBV5-8
d_gene: -
CDR3aa: CASGAHTTGYGYTF
CDR3nt: TGTGCCAGCGGCGCCCATACGACGGGCTATGGCTACACCTTC

j_gene: TRBJ1-5
abundance: -
v_gene: TRBV24-1
d_gene: TRBD1
CDR3aa: CATSDPGQLNQPQHF
CDR3nt: TGTGCCACCAGTGATCCGGGACAGCTAAATCAGCCCCAGCATTTT

j_gene: TRBJ1-2
abundance: once
v_gene: TRBV5-4
d_gene: -
CDR3aa: CASSKGQVTNYGYTF
CDR3nt: TGTGCCAGCAGCAAGGGACAAGTAACTAACTATGGCTACACCTTC

j_gene: TRBJ2-7
abundance: -
v_gene: TRBV25-1
d_gene: -
CDR3aa: CASSIQGVKQYF
CDR3nt: TGTGCCAGCAGTATCCAAGGAGTCAAGCAGTACTTC

j_gene: TRBJ1-3
abundance: -
v_gene: TRBV12-3/TRBV12-4
d_gene: -
CDR3aa: CASRRGGGNTIYF
CDR3nt: TGTGCCAGCAGAAGGGGCGGTGGAAACACCATATATTTT

j_gene: TRBJ2-2
abundance: -
v_gene: TRBV11-2
d_gene: TRBD2
CDR3aa: CASSLGGRDTGELFF
CDR3nt: TGTGCCAGCAGCTTAGGGGGGAGGGACACCGGGGAGCTGTTTTTT

j_gene: TRBJ2-1
abundance: -
v_gene: TRBV9
d_gene: TRBD1
CDR3aa: CASSVGQGNNEQFF
CDR3nt: TGTGCCAGCAGCGTGGGACAGGGGAACAATGAGCAGTTCTTC

j_gene: TRBJ2-3
abundance: -
v_gene: TRBV24-1
d_gene: TRBD1
CDR3aa: CATSVRTGTYFSTDTQYF
CDR3nt: TGTGCCACCAGTGTAAGGACAGGGACCTATTTTAGCACAGATACGCAGTATTTT

j_gene: TRBJ1-4
abundance: -
v_gene: TRBV4-3
d_gene: -
CDR3aa: CASRNLGEKLFF
CDR3nt: TGCGCCAGCAGGAATCTCGGTGAAAAACTGTTTTTT

j_gene: TRBJ2-3
abundance: -
v_gene: TRBV12-3/TRBV12-4
d_gene: -
CDR3aa: CASSLRGTDTQYF
CDR3nt: TGTGCCAGCAGTTTAAGGGGGACAGATACGCAGTATTTT

j_gene: TRBJ1-5
abundance: -
v_gene: TRBV6-5
d_gene: -
CDR3aa: CASRWSGDSNQPQHF
CDR3nt: TGTGCCAGCAGGTGGTCGGGGGATAGCAATCAGCCCCAGCATTTT

j_gene: TRBJ1-1
abundance: -
v_gene: TRBV10-3
d_gene: TRBD1
CDR3aa: CAISITGDAEAFF
CDR3nt: TGTGCCATCAGCATTACAGGGGACGCTGAAGCTTTCTTT

j_gene: TRBJ2-5
abundance: -
v_gene: TRBV18
d_gene: TRBD1
CDR3aa: CASSRGGRRTGEETQYF
CDR3nt: TGTGCCAGCTCGCGTGGGGGTAGGAGGACAGGGGAAGAGACCCAGTACTTC

j_gene: TRBJ2-1
abundance: -
v_gene: TRBV3-1/TRBV3-2
d_gene: TRBD2
CDR3aa: CASSPPPASGTAEQFF
CDR3nt: TGTGCCAGCAGCCCCCCACCGGCTAGCGGGACTGCTGAGCAGTTCTTC

j_gene: TRBJ1-3
abundance: -
v_gene: TRBV9
d_gene: TRBD1
CDR3aa: CASSARGEGTIYF
CDR3nt: TGTGCCAGCAGCGCCAGGGGGGAAGGCACCATATATTTT

j_gene: TRBJ2-2
abundance: -
v_gene: TRBV5-1
d_gene: TRBD2
CDR3aa: CAITDPPGGGELFF
CDR3nt: TGCGCCATTACGGACCCGCCGGGAGGCGGGGAGCTGTTTTTT

j_gene: TRBJ2-5
abundance: -
v_gene: TRBV9
d_gene: TRBD2
CDR3aa: CASSAGTSGDEETQYF
CDR3nt: TGTGCCAGCAGCGCTGGGACTAGCGGGGATGAAGAGACCCAGTACTTC

j_gene: TRBJ1-3
abundance: -
v_gene: TRBV10-3
d_gene: TRBD1
CDR3aa: CAISEAQGDTIYF
CDR3nt: TGTGCCATCAGTGAGGCTCAGGGGGACACCATATATTTT

j_gene: TRBJ2-3
abundance: -
v_gene: TRBV25-1
d_gene: -
CDR3aa: CASSEFSVLRTDTQYF
CDR3nt: TGTGCCAGCAGTGAATTTTCGGTCCTTCGGACAGATACGCAGTATTTT

j_gene: TRBJ1-1
abundance: once
v_gene: TRBV5-6
d_gene: -
CDR3aa: CASSLIQGGTEAFF
CDR3nt: TGTGCCAGCAGCTTGATACAGGGCGGCACTGAAGCTTTCTTT

j_gene: TRBJ1-1
abundance: -
v_gene: TRBV19
d_gene: TRBD1
CDR3aa: CASRQGTEAFF
CDR3nt: TGTGCCAGTCGACAGGGGACTGAAGCTTTCTTT

j_gene: TRBJ2-7
abundance: once
v_gene: TRBV11-3
d_gene: -
CDR3aa: CASSLEYYEQYF
CDR3nt: TGTGCCAGCAGCTTAGAGTACTACGAGCAGTACTTC

j_gene: TRBJ2-1
abundance: -
v_gene: TRBV3-1/TRBV3-2
d_gene: TRBD2
CDR3aa: CASSPGLAGYNEQFF
CDR3nt: TGTGCCAGCAGCCCGGGACTAGCGGGCTACAATGAGCAGTTCTTC

j_gene: TRBJ1-1
abundance: -
v_gene: TRBV19
d_gene: -
CDR3aa: CASSIQADRHTEAFF
CDR3nt: TGTGCCAGTAGTATCCAAGCCGACAGGCACACTGAAGCTTTCTTT

j_gene: TRBJ2-2
abundance: -
v_gene: TRBV4-3
d_gene: -
CDR3aa: CASSQDVQGGTGELFF
CDR3nt: TGCGCCAGCAGCCAAGATGTCCAGGGGGGCACCGGGGAGCTGTTTTTT

j_gene: TRBJ2-2
abundance: once
v_gene: TRBV28
d_gene: -
CDR3aa: CASSLSGIGPNTGELFF
CDR3nt: TGTGCCAGCAGTTTGTCGGGGATCGGGCCGAACACCGGGGAGCTGTTTTTT

j_gene: TRBJ2-3
abundance: -
v_gene: TRBV19
d_gene: TRBD1
CDR3aa: CASSRQGWTDTQYF
CDR3nt: TGTGCCAGTAGCCGACAGGGGTGGACAGATACGCAGTATTTT

j_gene: TRBJ2-3
abundance: -
v_gene: TRBV6-4
d_gene: TRBD2
CDR3aa: CASSSGVTDTQYF
CDR3nt: TGTGCCAGCAGCAGCGGGGTCACAGATACGCAGTATTTT

j_gene: TRBJ1-4
abundance: -
v_gene: TRBV18
d_gene: -
CDR3aa: CASSSRGDEKLFF
CDR3nt: TGTGCCAGCTCGAGTCGGGGGGATGAAAAACTGTTTTTT

j_gene: TRBJ2-5
abundance: -
v_gene: TRBV5-1
d_gene: -
CDR3aa: CASRDLETQYF
CDR3nt: TGCGCCAGCAGGGACTTAGAGACCCAGTACTTC